One sample yielded the 19 T cell receptor beta chains listed below, sequenced in a study of blood T cell repertoires in COVID-19. Produced via immunoSEQ multiplex PCR; TCRdb's table is partial and in-frame only. The table lists roughly 60,000 clones, 65% to 90% of them singletons. The sequenced material came from peripheral blood. The source is a woman aged 60-75 years with acute or convalescent COVID-19.

This clone has just a few counts. The chain uses TRBV7-2 and TRBJ1-2, with 11 bases aligning to TRBD1. V was clipped by 5 bases and J by 5 bases; unmatched bases: 7. CDR3 length: 15 amino acids. From germline, CDR1 is SGHTA and CDR2 FQGNSA. Here the CDR3 reads CASSPRTGGEYGYTF. CDR3 coding DNA: TGTGCCAGCAGCCCAAGGACAGGGGGCGAATATGGCTACACCTTC.

The chain is built from TRBV11-1 and TRBJ2-2, with 8 bases fitting TRBD1. CDR1 and CDR2 (germline): SGHAT, FQDESV (reference sequence). With V trimmed by 7 bases and J by 3 bases, 4 bases remained unmatched. The CDR3 has 14 amino acids. The CDR3 protein is CASTGQGYTGELFF. The CDR3, as DNA: TGTGCCAGCACCGGACAGGGCTACACCGGGGAGCTGTTTTTT.

The J gene is TRBJ1-2, the V gene TRBV19; 9 nucleotides line up with TRBD1. The CDR3 totals 16 residues. Trimming cost V 2 bases and J 2 bases; bases outside gene matches: 6. Germline CDR1 and CDR2: LNHDA and SQIVND (reference sequence). The DNA of the CDR3 is TGTGCCAGTAGTATAACAGGGGGCGTTCAGAACTATGGCTACACCTTC. Translated, it gives CASSITGGVQNYGYTF. Looking up the rest from reference TRBV19 and TRBJ1-2 gives the full variable domain: DGGITQSPKYLFRKEGQNVTLSCEQNLNHDAMYWYRQDPGQGLRLIYYSQIVNDFQKGDIAEGYSVSREKKESFPLTVTSAQKNPTAFYLCASSITGGVQNYGYTFGSGTRLTVV.

V usage is TRBV5-4 and J usage is TRBJ2-7, with TRBD2 matching 7 bases. The CDR3 spans 15 residues. Germline V gene data show CDR1 as SGHNT and CDR2 as YYREEE (reference sequence). Germline trimming cut 1 base from V and 3 bases from J; bases unmatched to any gene: 7. CDR3 in amino acids: CASSLYATSNYEQYF. CDR3 bases: TGTGCCAGCAGCTTGTATGCGACTAGCAACTACGAGCAGTACTTC.

Here the CDR3 reads CASSYRGDTGELFF. CDR3 DNA: TGTGCCAGCAGCTACAGGGGAGACACCGGGGAGCTGTTTTTT. This chain uses TRBV2 with TRBJ2-2; 7 bases align to TRBD1. Germline assignment: CDR1 SNHLY and CDR2 FYNNEI. After removal of 6 bases from V and 3 bases from J, the junction contained 4 bases not matched to a gene. The length of the CDR3 is 14 residues.

V usage is TRBV5-1 and J usage is TRBJ1-3; D gene uncertain. The germline V gene has CDR1 SGHRS and CDR2 YFSETQ. V lost 0 bases and J lost 3, with 7 bases in between. This CDR3 contains 14 residues. CDR3 nucleotide sequence: TGCGCCAGCAGCTTGGGGGAGCTTGGAAACACCATATATTTT. This sequence encodes CASSLGELGNTIYF.

In the case of this clone: Other DNA sequences from this sample encode an identical CDR3 as well. The chain joins TRBV9 to TRBJ1-3; weak D call: TRBD1 (6 bases). The CDR3 extends over 16 amino acids. Germline values: CDR1 SGDLS, CDR2 YYNGEE. The V and J ends lost 3 bases and 3 bases respectively, with 16 bases between them. CDR3 in amino acids: CASSARGGSGGNTIYF. The CDR3, as DNA: TGTGCCAGCAGCGCGAGGGGGGGCTCTGGTGGAAACACCATATATTTT.

This clone appeared a few times. The rearrangement joins TRBV7-9 to TRBJ2-3; perhaps TRBD2 as D (6 bases). This CDR3 contains 14 residues. With 6 bases removed from V and 1 base from J, the gap between germline ends came to 11 bases. The germline gives CDR1 SEHNR, CDR2 FQNEAQ (reference sequence). CDR3 region: CASSAWGGTDTQYF. The CDR3, as DNA: TGTGCCAGCAGTGCCTGGGGGGGCACAGATACGCAGTATTTT.

The chain couples TRBV18 to TRBJ1-4, with 7 nucleotides matching TRBD1. The J segment lost 0 bases and the V segment lost 4 bases, leaving 5 bases of the junction unmatched. The germline CDR1 and CDR2 sequences are KGHSH and LQKENI. The CDR3 spans 16 residues. DNA for the CDR3: TGTGCCAGCTCACAGGACAGGCCTTCAACTAATGAAAAACTGTTTTTT. Amino acids: CASSQDRPSTNEKLFF.

This sequence joins TRBV2 and TRBJ2-3; 9 bases match TRBD2. Losses at the gene ends were 5 bases for V and 0 bases for J; bases not matched to a gene: 6. The germline V gene has CDR1 SNHLY and CDR2 FYNNEI. The CDR3 length is 16 residues. The CDR3, as DNA: TGTGCCAGCAGTATGGGACTAGCTTTTAGCACAGATACGCAGTATTTT. Translation gives CASSMGLAFSTDTQYF. Complete variable domain (other parts from reference TRBV2 and TRBJ2-3): EPEVTQTPSHQVTQMGQEVILRCVPISNHLYFYWYRQILGQKVEFLVSFYNNEISEKSEIFDDQFSVERPDGSNFTLKIRSTKLEDSAMYFCASSMGLAFSTDTQYFGPGTRLTVL.

The chain uses TRBV10-1 and TRBJ2-5; 7 bases agree with TRBD1. The junction had 7 bases not matched to a gene; V was cut back by 5 bases and J by 4 bases. CDR3 length: 14 residues. Germline CDR1 and CDR2: WNHNN and SYGVQD (reference sequence). This CDR3 is CASSTSTGLETQYF. Here the CDR3 DNA reads TGCGCCAGCAGTACCTCGACAGGGCTAGAGACCCAGTACTTC.

In this sample, this clone turned up once. This chain uses TRBV6-4 with TRBJ1-1; weak D call: TRBD1 (6 bases). This CDR3 spans 15 amino acids. Trimming took 4 bases from V and 7 from J, leaving 19 bases between them. CDR1 and CDR2 (germline): MRHNA, SNTAGT. CDR3 bases: TGTGCCAGCAGTGCTGGGACAACGGGCCCCTATGAAGCTTTCTTT. Amino acids: CASSAGTTGPYEAFF.

This rearrangement joins TRBV4-2 to TRBJ1-2; perhaps TRBD1 as D (6 bases). Germline CDR1 LGHNA, CDR2 YNFKEQ. This CDR3 comprises 16 residues. Deletions cut 0 bases from V and 4 bases from J, with 15 bases between. The CDR3 nucleotides read TGTGCCAGCAGCCAAGAGACAGGTTGGGATAGCTATGGCTACACCTTC. This encodes CASSQETGWDSYGYTF.

The V and J genes are TRBV19 and TRBJ2-4; TRBD2 is a possible D gene (7 bases). Germline CDR1 reads LNHDA; CDR2 reads SQIVND (reference sequence). With 5 bases removed from V and 1 base from J, the gap between germline ends came to 18 bases. This CDR3 is built from 17 residues. CDR3 residues: CASSSHRRGGAKNIQYF. CDR3 DNA sequence: TGTGCCAGTAGTTCCCACCGGAGGGGGGGGGCCAAAAACATTCAGTACTTC.

The chain has TRBV6-5 and TRBJ1-2, with D tentatively TRBD1 (6 bases). V was trimmed by 8 bases and J by 5 bases, leaving 15 bases between them. This CDR3 is 13 amino acids long. Germline lookup yields CDR1 MNHEY and CDR2 SVGAGI. This chain's CDR3 is CASLGQILYGYTF. In DNA, the CDR3 is TGTGCCAGCCTAGGACAGATCCTTTATGGCTACACCTTC.

The chain couples TRBV5-4 to TRBJ2-7; 8 bases agree with TRBD1. Trimming cost V 1 base and J 2 bases; bases outside gene matches: 2. This CDR3 comprises 14 residues. Per the germline V gene, CDR1 is SGHNT and CDR2 is YYREEE (reference sequence). CDR3 amino acids: CASSLSGGAYEQYF. CDR3 DNA: TGTGCCAGCAGCTTGTCAGGGGGCGCCTACGAGCAGTACTTC.

The chain couples TRBV11-2 to TRBJ1-4; TRBD1 agrees at 9 bases. The junction had 7 bases not matched to a gene; V was cut back by 4 bases and J by 7 bases. The CDR3 length is 15 residues. The germline gives CDR1 SGHAT, CDR2 FQNNGV. The CDR3 region is CASSWMGQGGEKLFF. In DNA, the CDR3 is TGTGCCAGCAGCTGGATGGGACAGGGAGGTGAAAAACTGTTTTTT.

This clone was counted a single time. The chain has TRBV6-1 and TRBJ2-1; 13 nucleotides match TRBD2. The V gene's germline CDR1 is MNHNS and CDR2 SASEGT. The length of the CDR3 is 18 residues. The ends lost 4 bases at V and 4 bases at J; junction bases unmatched: 10. The CDR3 here is CASSALSQGLAGYNEQFF. CDR3 in DNA: TGTGCCAGCAGTGCCCTGAGTCAGGGACTAGCGGGGTACAATGAGCAGTTCTTC.

The chain combines TRBV4-2 with TRBJ1-4; D unresolved. The CDR3 covers 16 residues. Trimming took 1 base from V and 7 from J, leaving 16 bases between them. Germline V gene data show CDR1 as LGHNA and CDR2 as YNFKEQ. The CDR3 region has the DNA TGTGCCAGCAGCCAAGGGGCGGGTGGTATTCGTGAAAAACTGTTTTTT. Its protein is CASSQGAGGIREKLFF.